This T cell receptor beta chain came from a study of beta chain features in type 1 diabetes. TCRB transcripts that were expressed got sequenced, as all of the isolated RNA had been reverse transcribed. Here immunoSEQ multiplex PCR was the method, and the copy in TCRdb shows in-frame clones only, minus some. Altogether 310,000 or so clones are present, approximately 10% being singletons, with the ten largest covering approximately 0.016%. This clone was detected a few times. V gave up 0 bases and J gave up 5 bases, with 8 bases separating them. The CDR3 runs 13 residues. Germline V CDR1 and CDR2: SGHNT, YYREEE (reference sequence).

This chain joins TRBV5-4 and TRBJ2-5; a possible D gene is TRBD2 (5 bases). The sequence was collected from a woman aged 25 to 39 in good health. The sequencing sample was made of naive CD4+ T cells from blood. CDR3 residues: CASSLAGRETQYF. As DNA, the CDR3 is TGTGCCAGCAGCTTGGCGGGAAGGGAGACCCAGTACTTC.